A single T cell receptor (beta chain) is shown here with its context. Its antigen is not known. The data are from a study of T cell responses to AZD1222 COVID-19 vaccine. Study in general: Timing groups of about 4 and about 12 weeks for second doses were pooled. Study results and caveats: Reportedly, close to half of spike-specific TCRs are directed against unmutated variant regions. Seropositivity was recorded at baseline in only a handful of AZD1222 recipients. Donor demographics were predominantly white British with a female majority; clonal diversity may be underestimated.

Germline V gene lookup returns CDR1 SEHNR and CDR2 FQNEAQ (reference sequence). V was clipped by 5 bases and J by 2 bases, with 19 bases between them. CDR3 length equals 17 residues. Assay: immunoSEQ multiplex PCR; the TCRdb copy retains only in-frame clones and omits some. This table holds some 130,000 clones, 80% to 90% found once. The V call is TRBV7-9, the J call TRBJ1-5; no definite D call. This TCR was recovered from an adult in good health. Material: peripheral blood, obtained on day 0 of AZD1222 vaccination. The DNA of the CDR3 is TGTGCCAGCAGCCGCGGCAGTAGGGCAAGCGGCAATCAGCCCCAGCATTTT. This sequence encodes CASSRGSRASGNQPQHF.